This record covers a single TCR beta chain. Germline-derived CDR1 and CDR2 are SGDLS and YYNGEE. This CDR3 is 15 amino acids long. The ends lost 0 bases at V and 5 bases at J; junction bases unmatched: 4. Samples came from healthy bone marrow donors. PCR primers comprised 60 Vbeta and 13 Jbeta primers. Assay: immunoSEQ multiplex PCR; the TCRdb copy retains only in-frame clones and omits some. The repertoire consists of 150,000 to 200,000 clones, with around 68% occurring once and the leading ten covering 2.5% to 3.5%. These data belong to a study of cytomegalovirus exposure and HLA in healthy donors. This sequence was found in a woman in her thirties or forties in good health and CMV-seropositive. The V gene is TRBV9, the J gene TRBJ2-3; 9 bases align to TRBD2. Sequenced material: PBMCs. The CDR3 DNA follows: TGTGCCAGCAGCGTAGCCGGCGGGAGGGGAGATACGCAGTATTTT. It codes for CASSVAGGRGDTQYF.